These 24 T cell receptor beta chains were all obtained from the same sample, sequenced in a study of T cells expressing NK-cell markers. Reprocessing the 5' RACE reads, TCRdb reports a single entry for every CDR3 protein and omits DNA. This table lists roughly 170,000 distinct CDR3 sequences. The sample taken for sequencing was blood T cells: a sorted CD56 or NKG2C T cell subset, CD4+ or CD8+ T cells, or bulk PBMC T cells (not recorded which). Receptors were obtained from a woman between 18 and 70 years old in good health.

The chain employs TRBV11-2 and TRBJ2-7; the D call of TRBD1 rests on TCRdb alone, since no DNA is present to check it. CDR1 and CDR2 from the germline V gene are SGHAT and FQNNGV. CDR3 length equals 15 residues. CDR3 amino acids: CASSLEGRGAGEQYF.

The CDR3 reads CASSVGLYNEQFF. This sequence joins TRBV2 and TRBJ2-1; the D gene TCRdb calls, TRBD2, cannot be checked with no DNA. The CDR3 has 13 amino acids. Germline V CDR1 and CDR2: SNHLY, FYNNEI.

J is TRBJ2-3 and V is TRBV5-1; there is no DNA to check the TCRdb D call of TRBD2. Germline lookup yields CDR1 SGHRS and CDR2 YFSETQ. This CDR3 has 16 amino acids. CDR3 amino acids: CASSSGLAGASDTQYF.

V gene TRBV9 combines with J gene TRBJ2-1. This CDR3 region has 15 residues. The germline CDR1 and CDR2 sequences are SGDLS and YYNGEE. CDR3 in amino acids: CASSPDDRAYNEQFF.

The chain's CDR3 is CSARDPEGNYGYTF. The chain uses TRBV20-1 and TRBJ1-2. This CDR3 region has 14 residues. Germline CDR1 and CDR2: DFQATT and SNEGSKA (reference sequence).

The rearrangement uses TRBV30 and TRBJ1-2. Germline CDR1 GTSNPN, CDR2 SVGIG (reference sequence). The CDR3 is 12 residues long. This chain's CDR3 is CAWASLDYGYTF.

The V gene is TRBV3-1, the J gene TRBJ2-7. This CDR3 comprises 12 residues. The V gene's germline CDR1 is LGHDT and CDR2 YNNKEL (reference sequence). CDR3 amino acids: CASSQGSGEQYF.

The rearrangement uses TRBV6-1 and TRBJ1-2; TCRdb picks TRBD1, but there is no DNA to check that call. Germline lookup yields CDR1 MNHNS and CDR2 SASEGT. The CDR3 consists of 15 residues. CDR3 in amino acids: CASSPDGPLNYGYTF.

The chain is built from TRBV20-1 and TRBJ2-7; as DNA is missing, the TRBD2 call by TCRdb cannot be tested. The CDR3 is 14 residues long. CDR1 and CDR2 (germline): DFQATT, SNEGSKA (reference sequence). The CDR3 protein is CSARDGGRDYEQYF.

The J gene is TRBJ2-5, the V gene TRBV29-1. CDR1 SQVTM and CDR2 ANQGSEA come from the germline V gene. The CDR3 contains 14 residues. CDR3 region: CSVLPSLGQETQYF. Based on the CDR3 plus reference TRBV29-1 and TRBJ2-5, the full variable domain is SAVISQKPSRDICQRGTSLTIQCQVDSQVTMMFWYRQQPGQSLTLIATANQGSEATYESGFVIDKFPISRPNLTFSTLTVSNMSPEDSSIYLCSVLPSLGQETQYFGPGTRLLVL.

The chain employs TRBV20-1 and TRBJ1-1; TCRdb reports TRBD1, a call that lacks DNA to check it against. CDR3 length equals 15 residues. Germline lookup yields CDR1 DFQATT and CDR2 SNEGSKA (reference sequence). This CDR3 is CSARDRVISDTEAFF.

This sequence joins TRBV6-5 and TRBJ1-1; lacking DNA, the TRBD1 call made by TCRdb goes unchecked. The length of the CDR3 is 14 residues. From germline, CDR1 is MNHEY and CDR2 SVGAGI. This chain's CDR3 is CASSYGSSGARAFF.

V gene TRBV6-1 combines with J gene TRBJ2-2; the D gene TCRdb calls, TRBD1, cannot be checked with no DNA. This CDR3 contains 14 residues. Germline V gene data show CDR1 as MNHNS and CDR2 as SASEGT. The CDR3 sequence is CANRQGRDTGELFF.

The rearrangement links TRBV24-1 to TRBJ2-2; TCRdb picks TRBD2, but there is no DNA to check that call. This CDR3 comprises 17 residues. CDR1 KGHDR and CDR2 SFDVKD come from the germline V gene. The CDR3 sequence: CATSDRTSGANTGELFF.

J is TRBJ2-4 and V is TRBV28. CDR3 length equals 12 residues. Germline CDR1 reads MDHEN; CDR2 reads SYDVKM. CDR3 region: CASSVAKNIQYF.

This rearrangement joins TRBV29-1 to TRBJ2-1; TCRdb names TRBD2, which stays unverified in the absence of DNA. The CDR3 length is 14 residues. The germline gives CDR1 SQVTM, CDR2 ANQGSEA. The CDR3 sequence is CSVLAGVSLYEQFF.

The chain has TRBV30 and TRBJ1-4. CDR1 is GTSNPN, CDR2 SVGIG, per germline (reference sequence). CDR3 length: 15 amino acids. The CDR3 loop reads CAWSVKGTTNEKLFF. The variable domain in full, completed from reference TRBV30 and TRBJ1-4, reads SQTIHQWPATLVQPVGSPLSLECTVEGTSNPNLYWYRQAAGRGLQLLFYSVGIGQISSEVPQNLSASRPQDRQFILSSKKLLLSDSGFYLCAWSVKGTTNEKLFFGSGTQLSVL.

This chain joins TRBV24-1 and TRBJ2-3; TCRdb gives TRBD1 as the D gene, but with no DNA this cannot be confirmed. The germline CDR1 and CDR2 sequences are KGHDR and SFDVKD. CDR3 length: 16 residues. CDR3 sequence: CATSDLRGWSTDTQYF.

This sequence joins TRBV7-2 and TRBJ1-5; TCRdb lists TRBD1, though no DNA is available to test this call. The CDR3 has 14 residues. The germline gives CDR1 SGHTA, CDR2 FQGNSA. The CDR3 is CASSIRQGNQPQHF.

This chain connects TRBV12-3 or TRBV12-4 to TRBJ2-5; the TRBD2 assignment by TCRdb is unverifiable without DNA. The CDR3 length is 17 residues. The chain's CDR3 is CASSATPGLAGEETQYF.

The rearrangement links TRBV3-1 to TRBJ2-7; the TCRdb call, TRBD1, lacks DNA for checking. Germline CDR1 reads LGHDT; CDR2 reads YNNKEL (reference sequence). This CDR3 is built from 14 residues. CDR3 region: CASSQDRADYEQYF.

This chain connects TRBV20-1 to TRBJ1-6; as DNA is missing, the TRBD1 call by TCRdb cannot be tested. Per germline, CDR1 DFQATT and CDR2 SNEGSKA (reference sequence). The CDR3 totals 13 residues. The CDR3: CSAADRDGSPLHF.

V usage is TRBV24-1 and J usage is TRBJ2-1; TCRdb's D call, TRBD2, is unchecked because there is no DNA. CDR1 and CDR2 from the germline V gene are KGHDR and SFDVKD. This CDR3 region has 16 residues. The CDR3 sequence: CATSDEGSGSLNEQFF.

This chain connects TRBV7-3 to TRBJ2-1; TCRdb reports TRBD2, a call that lacks DNA to check it against. Germline V gives CDR1 SGHTA, CDR2 FQGTGA. The CDR3 consists of 16 residues. The CDR3 spells CASSSGLAGGLNEQFF. Complete variable domain (other parts from reference TRBV7-3 and TRBJ2-1): GAGVSQTPSNKVTEKGKYVELRCDPISGHTALYWYRQSLGQGPEFLIYFQGTGAADDSGLPNDRFFAVRPEGSVSTLKIQRTERGDSAVYLCASSSGLAGGLNEQFFGPGTRLTVL.